The 6 T cell receptor beta chains presented below share a single source sample, sequenced in a study of regulatory T cells in long-lasting Graves disease. Time point: persistent/refractory GD, antithyroid drugs over 5 years with positive TRAb. RNA isolated from PBMCs was used to make the TCR library. Building the TCR beta libraries relied on iRepertoire HTBI primers, and CDR3 regions underwent Arm-PCR. Each CDR3 protein is one row after TCRdb ran MiXCR on the multiplex PCR reads. Of roughly 450,000 distinct CDR3 sequences listed, around a fifth are singletons. Sequences were derived from peripheral blood mononuclear cells (PBMCs), sampled when the disease was refractory, from a patient treated with antithyroid drugs. The receptors originated from a female donor with Graves disease.

This rearrangement joins TRBV5-7 to TRBJ1-5; D is ambiguous. TRBV5-7 is marked as an open reading frame, function uncertain. This CDR3 is built from 13 residues. V was clipped by 6 bases and J by 10 bases, with 17 bases between them. The CDR3 bases are TGTGCCAGCACCCTGTCCCTCGGAAAACCCCAGCATTTT. This codes for CASTLSLGKPQHF.

This clonotype was picked up many times. This chain links TRBV25-1 with TRBJ1-2; the match to TRBD1 covers 10 bases. The CDR3 is 14 amino acids. Losses at the gene ends were 2 bases for V and 7 bases for J; bases not matched to a gene: 4. Germline CDR1 MGHDK, CDR2 SYGVNS. The chain's CDR3 is CASSERQGAGGYTF. In nucleotides, the CDR3 is TGTGCCAGCAGTGAACGACAGGGGGCGGGTGGCTACACCTTC.

The genes are TRBV19 and TRBJ1-4; D is undetermined. Trimming pared 3 bases from V and 0 bases from J, leaving 5 bases between. From germline, CDR1 is LNHDA and CDR2 SQIVND (reference sequence). This CDR3 has 14 residues. In DNA form, the CDR3 reads TGTGCCAGTAGTATGGGAGCAACTAATGAAAAACTGTTTTTT. It yields the protein CASSMGATNEKLFF.

At least ten counts were recorded for this clonotype. This chain connects TRBV2 to TRBJ1-4; D gene uncertain. V dropped 5 bases and J dropped 8 bases, with 6 bases sitting between them. The CDR3 sequence is 11 residues long. Germline lookup yields CDR1 SNHLY and CDR2 FYNNEI. The CDR3 loop is CASSKEEKLFF. DNA for the CDR3: TGTGCCAGCAGTAAGGAAGAAAAACTGTTTTTT.

The sample holds many counts of this clonotype. The chain uses TRBV2 and TRBJ2-7; D is ambiguous. This CDR3 is 10 amino acids long. Germline CDR1 SNHLY, CDR2 FYNNEI. The germline V and J ends were trimmed by 5 bases and 3 bases, with 2 bases remaining between them. CDR3 in amino acids: CASSIYEQYF. CDR3 DNA sequence: TGTGCCAGCAGTATCTACGAGCAGTACTTC.

Many counts were recorded for this clonotype. The chain links TRBV11-3 to TRBJ2-5, with D uncertain. The CDR3 contains 12 residues. V lost 4 bases to trimming and J lost 5 bases, with 8 bases between them. Germline values: CDR1 SGHNT, CDR2 YENEEA. The CDR3 region has the DNA TGTGCCAGCAGCTACCGAAGCGAGACCCAGTACTTC. This translates into CASSYRSETQYF.